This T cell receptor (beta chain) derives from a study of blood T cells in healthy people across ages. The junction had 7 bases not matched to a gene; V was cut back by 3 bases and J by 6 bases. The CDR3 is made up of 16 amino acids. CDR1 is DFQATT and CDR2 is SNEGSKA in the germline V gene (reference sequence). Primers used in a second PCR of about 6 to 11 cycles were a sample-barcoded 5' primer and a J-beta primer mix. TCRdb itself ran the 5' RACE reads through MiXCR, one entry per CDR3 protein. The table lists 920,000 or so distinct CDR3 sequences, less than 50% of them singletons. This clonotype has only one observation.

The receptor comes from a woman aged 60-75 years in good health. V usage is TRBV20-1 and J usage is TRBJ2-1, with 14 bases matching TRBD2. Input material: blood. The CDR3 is CSARPGLAGAGNEQFF. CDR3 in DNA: TGCAGTGCTAGGCCGGGACTAGCGGGAGCAGGCAATGAGCAGTTCTTC.